Each of the 30 T cell receptor beta chains below was sequenced from the same sample in a study of T cell responses to AZD1222 COVID-19 vaccine. Sequencing was performed with immunoSEQ multiplex PCR; in TCRdb, only in-frame clones are kept and a portion is missing. The table shows 85,000 to 90,000 clones, with around 91% occurring only once. This specimen consisted of peripheral blood, obtained on day 0 of MenACWY control vaccination. Receptors originate from an adult in good health.

The chain carries TRBV20-1 and TRBJ1-3; D is unclear. With 6 bases removed from V and 7 bases from J, the gap between germline ends came to 10 bases. The CDR3 consists of 11 residues. Looked up from germline, CDR1 is DFQATT and CDR2 is SNEGSKA (reference sequence). The CDR3 region has the DNA TGCAGTGCACCCGCGGGGAACACCATATATTTT. Protein sequence: CSAPAGNTIYF.

This sequence joins TRBV5-1 and TRBJ2-3; D is undetermined. The CDR3 is 15 amino acids. The V gene's germline CDR1 is SGHRS and CDR2 YFSETQ. V was clipped by 2 bases and J by 3 bases, with 13 bases between them. CDR3 region: CASSFLNSGTDTQYF. DNA for the CDR3: TGCGCCAGCAGCTTTCTCAACTCTGGGACAGATACGCAGTATTTT.

The gene calls are TRBV24-1 and TRBJ2-1; 10 bases are a match to TRBD1. V lost 5 bases to trimming and J lost 3 bases; unmatched junction nucleotides: 3. The CDR3 consists of 15 residues. Germline values: CDR1 KGHDR, CDR2 SFDVKD. CDR3 DNA sequence: TGTGCCACCAGTGGCTGGGACAGGGGCTACAATGAGCAGTTCTTC. This gives the protein CATSGWDRGYNEQFF.

The gene calls are TRBV27 and TRBJ1-5; D not resolved. This CDR3 has 12 amino acids. Germline CDR1 and CDR2: MNHEY and SMNVEV (reference sequence). V was shortened by 2 bases and J by 6 bases, with 5 bases between the two germline ends. CDR3 DNA sequence: TGTGCCAGCAGTTTAGTGGGTCAGCCCCAGCATTTT. It is translated as CASSLVGQPQHF.

The chain recombines TRBV7-8 with TRBJ1-5, with 11 bases aligning to TRBD1. The V gene's germline CDR1 is SGHVS and CDR2 FQNEAQ. J was trimmed by 7 bases and V by 7 bases; bases with no gene match: 9. The CDR3 has 15 amino acids. The CDR3 sequence is CASNPGQGARQPQHF. DNA of the CDR3: TGTGCCAGCAACCCTGGACAGGGGGCCCGCCAGCCCCAGCATTTT.

This clone was seen a handful of times. The chain uses TRBV11-2 and TRBJ2-7, with unresolved D. Germline CDR1 is SGHAT and CDR2 is FQNNGV. The CDR3 contains 13 residues. The V and J ends lost 4 bases and 2 bases respectively, with 9 bases between them. CDR3 in DNA: TGTGCCAGCAGCTCCAACAGAGCCTACGAGCAGTACTTC. Amino acid sequence: CASSSNRAYEQYF. Full variable domain (outside the CDR3, taken from reference TRBV11-2 and TRBJ2-7): EAGVAQSPRYKIIEKRQSVAFWCNPISGHATLYWYQQILGQGPKLLIQFQNNGVVDDSQLPKDRFSAERLKGVDSTLKIQPAKLEDSAVYLCASSSNRAYEQYFGPGTRLTVT.

V usage is TRBV6-1 and J usage is TRBJ1-5; D is unresolved. Trimming removed 2 bases from V and 7 bases from J, with 12 bases in between. The CDR3 consists of 14 residues. Germline V gives CDR1 MNHNS, CDR2 SASEGT. CDR3 sequence: CASSEYGVGQPQHF. The CDR3 bases are TGTGCCAGCAGTGAATATGGGGTGGGCCAGCCCCAGCATTTT.

J is TRBJ2-2 and V is TRBV7-2, with D uncertain. In germline, CDR1 is SGHTA, CDR2 FQGNSA. V lost 4 bases to trimming and J lost 9 bases, with 12 bases between them. The CDR3 runs to 13 residues. The CDR3 loop reads CASSSSVIRELFF. The DNA for the CDR3 is TGTGCCAGCAGCTCCTCGGTAATCCGGGAGCTGTTTTTT.

The V call is TRBV6-5, the J call TRBJ1-1; D possibly corresponds to TRBD1 (6 bases). The CDR3 runs to 15 residues. The V and J ends lost 8 bases and 6 bases respectively, with 22 bases between them. The germline CDR1 and CDR2 sequences are MNHEY and SVGAGI. CDR3 coding DNA: TGTGCCAGCCGTACCGGGACAAACTTCGTGGCTGAAGCTTTCTTT. Translating gives CASRTGTNFVAEAFF.

The rearrangement uses TRBV10-1 and TRBJ2-3; D is ambiguous. CDR1 and CDR2 (germline): WNHNN, SYGVQD (reference sequence). V was pared by 2 bases and J by 0 bases, with 6 bases between. The CDR3 length is 14 residues. Here the CDR3 reads CASSEVISTDTQYF. DNA for the CDR3: TGCGCCAGCAGTGAGGTTATTAGCACAGATACGCAGTATTTT.

This clone came up once. The chain carries TRBV12-3 or TRBV12-4 and TRBJ1-2; possibly TRBD1 for D (6 bases). CDR3 size: 11 residues. The V end was cut by 5 bases, the J end by 8 bases, with 9 bases between. The CDR3 here is CASSTGNGYTF. CDR3 bases: TGTGCCAGCAGTACAGGGAACGGCTACACCTTC.

The chain recombines TRBV2 with TRBJ2-2, with D possibly being TRBD2 (5 bases). CDR1 SNHLY and CDR2 FYNNEI come from the germline V gene. The CDR3 spans 14 residues. V lost 6 bases and J 6 bases, leaving 14 bases between the germline ends. This chain's CDR3 is CASRQTGWSGELFF. CDR3 DNA sequence: TGTGCCAGCAGACAAACGGGGTGGTCCGGGGAGCTGTTTTTT.

This clone appeared a single time. The chain employs TRBV6-1 and TRBJ2-1; 7 nucleotides match TRBD2. The CDR3 is 16 residues long. Germline CDR1 and CDR2: MNHNS and SASEGT. V trimming: 3 bases; J trimming: 2 bases; junction bases outside the gene matches: 7. CDR3 loop: CASSDKWEGPYNEQFF. CDR3 nucleotides: TGTGCCAGCAGTGATAAGTGGGAGGGCCCCTACAATGAGCAGTTCTTC.

The chain employs TRBV2 and TRBJ2-7; D unclear. Germline CDR1 SNHLY, CDR2 FYNNEI. CDR3 length: 13 amino acids. V was shortened by 8 bases and J by 3 bases, with 14 bases between the two germline ends. This CDR3 reads CASSMERIYEQYF. The DNA for the CDR3 is TGTGCCAGCTCCATGGAGAGGATCTACGAGCAGTACTTC.

This clone was recorded only once. The CDR3 loop is CAISPGGRNTGELFF. Written as DNA, the CDR3 is TGTGCCATCAGTCCAGGGGGCAGGAACACCGGGGAGCTGTTTTTT. The genes are TRBV10-3 and TRBJ2-2; 8 bases map to TRBD1. The CDR3 is 15 residues long. Germline V gives CDR1 ENHRY, CDR2 SYGVKD. Trimming took 5 bases from V and 1 from J; bases not matched to a gene: 3.

The genes are TRBV10-2 and TRBJ2-5, with 10 bases fitting TRBD1. Germline V gene sequence: CDR1 WSHSY, CDR2 SAAADI. V lost 8 bases, J lost 2 bases, and 8 bases stayed unmatched. The CDR3 consists of 15 residues. The CDR3 nucleotides read TGCGCCAGCTTTAATCCGGACAGGGGGCAAGAGACCCAGTACTTC. Its protein product is CASFNPDRGQETQYF.

This chain links TRBV19 with TRBJ2-7; no clear D gene. CDR3 length equals 12 residues. The germline V and J ends were trimmed by 3 bases and 6 bases, with 9 bases remaining between them. CDR1 is LNHDA, CDR2 SQIVND, per germline (reference sequence). CDR3 protein: CASSILGGEQYF. The CDR3 DNA reads TGTGCCAGTAGTATTTTGGGTGGCGAGCAGTACTTC. The full variable domain, in which reference TRBV19 and TRBJ2-7 provide the parts outside the CDR3, is DGGITQSPKYLFRKEGQNVTLSCEQNLNHDAMYWYRQDPGQGLRLIYYSQIVNDFQKGDIAEGYSVSREKKESFPLTVTSAQKNPTAFYLCASSILGGEQYFGPGTRLTVT.

The chain combines TRBV5-1 with TRBJ2-7; D not certain. This CDR3 is built from 16 residues. CDR1 is SGHRS, CDR2 YFSETQ, per germline. Trimming left V 0 bases short and J 6 bases short, with 19 bases between. The CDR3 spells CASSLDSQLGPSEQYF. The DNA of the CDR3 is TGCGCCAGCAGCTTGGACAGCCAACTGGGCCCTTCCGAGCAGTACTTC.

This clone was observed a few times. This chain connects TRBV18 to TRBJ2-5; D possibly corresponds to TRBD2 (6 bases). Trimming cost V 5 bases and J 4 bases, with 11 bases left between them. The CDR3 spans 13 residues. Per germline, CDR1 KGHSH and CDR2 LQKENI. The DNA for the CDR3 is TGTGCCAGCTCATTAGCGGTGCCAGAGACCCAGTACTTC. Its protein product is CASSLAVPETQYF.

This chain connects TRBV11-2 to TRBJ2-1, with D perhaps being TRBD1 or TRBD2 (5 bases each). V was cut by 3 bases and J by 10 bases, with 25 bases left in between. CDR1 is SGHAT and CDR2 is FQNNGV in the germline V gene. The CDR3 length is 17 residues. The CDR3 protein is CASSFGSWGLGTSEQFF. DNA of the CDR3: TGTGCCAGCAGCTTTGGGAGTTGGGGGTTGGGTACTTCGGAGCAGTTCTTC.

This rearrangement joins TRBV27 to TRBJ1-6, with D perhaps matching TRBD1 (6 bases). The germline V gene has CDR1 MNHEY and CDR2 SMNVEV (reference sequence). V lost 2 bases and J 9 bases, leaving 11 bases between the germline ends. The CDR3 has 14 residues. This CDR3 is CASSLQGQGSPLHF. The CDR3 nucleotides read TGTGCCAGCAGTTTACAGGGGCAGGGTTCACCCCTCCACTTT.

This chain connects TRBV5-4 to TRBJ2-5; the D is unclear. Germline CDR1 SGHNT, CDR2 YYREEE (reference sequence). This CDR3 comprises 14 residues. Trimming took 4 bases from V and 2 from J, leaving 12 bases between them. For the CDR3, the DNA is TGTGCCAGCAGCGGTACCGGGCATCAAGAGACCCAGTACTTC. It codes for CASSGTGHQETQYF.

This clone is a singleton in its sample. The V and J genes are TRBV7-6 and TRBJ1-1; maybe TRBD1 (6 bases). The CDR3 spans 16 residues. Germline V gives CDR1 SGHVS, CDR2 FNYEAQ. The V gene lost 4 bases and the J gene lost 5 bases, with 20 bases spanning the gap. The CDR3 reads CASSSQKQGPKTEAFF. The DNA of the CDR3 is TGTGCCAGCAGCTCCCAGAAACAGGGCCCGAAGACTGAAGCTTTCTTT.

This clone has only one observation. This chain connects TRBV6-5 to TRBJ2-1; TRBD1 matches 7 bases. The germline V gene has CDR1 MNHEY and CDR2 SVGAGI. The CDR3 runs to 16 residues. The ends lost 0 bases at V and 3 bases at J; junction bases unmatched: 5. CDR3 coding DNA: TGTGCCAGCAGTTACTCATGGGACAGAAACTACAATGAGCAGTTCTTC. Protein product: CASSYSWDRNYNEQFF.

J is TRBJ2-7 and V is TRBV11-2; the match to TRBD2 covers 14 bases. The CDR3 consists of 14 residues. V lost 6 bases and J lost 6; bases outside the gene matches: 4. CDR1 is SGHAT and CDR2 is FQNNGV in the germline V gene. The CDR3 sequence is CASRPGLAGGEQYF. In DNA form, the CDR3 reads TGTGCCAGCAGGCCCGGACTAGCGGGAGGCGAGCAGTACTTC.

This clone came up a few times. This chain connects TRBV5-1 to TRBJ2-1, with 7 bases aligning to TRBD1. There are 13 residues in the CDR3. The germline gives CDR1 SGHRS, CDR2 YFSETQ. J was trimmed by 10 bases and V by 4 bases; bases with no gene match: 8. The CDR3 region is CASSPDATGEQFF. CDR3 DNA: TGCGCCAGCAGCCCCGATGCGACAGGGGAGCAGTTCTTC.

CDR3: CASSLVLAGAGETQYF. The DNA of the CDR3 is TGTGCCAGCAGTTTAGTTCTAGCGGGAGCTGGGGAGACCCAGTACTTC. The chain couples TRBV28 to TRBJ2-5, with 10 bases lining up with TRBD2. This CDR3 has 16 residues. The V and J ends lost 2 bases and 5 bases, in that order; junction bases with no gene match: 8. Germline V gene lookup returns CDR1 MDHEN and CDR2 SYDVKM.

This clone was observed a single time. The chain combines TRBV6-4 with TRBJ2-1; no clear D. The CDR3 spans 13 residues. V lost 3 bases and J lost 6, with 9 bases in between. Germline CDR1 reads MRHNA; CDR2 reads SNTAGT. CDR3 DNA: TGTGCCAGCAGTGATCCCTGGGCCAATGAGCAGTTCTTC. It encodes CASSDPWANEQFF.

J is TRBJ2-5 and V is TRBV28; 8 bases are shared with TRBD1. There are 13 residues in the CDR3. Trimming removed 5 bases from V and 4 bases from J; junction bases left unmatched: 3. Germline assignment: CDR1 MDHEN and CDR2 SYDVKM. The CDR3 bases are TGTGCCAGCAGTACGACAGGGGTAGAGACCCAGTACTTC. Translation: CASSTTGVETQYF. The full variable domain, in which reference TRBV28 and TRBJ2-5 provide the parts outside the CDR3, is DVKVTQSSRYLVKRTGEKVFLECVQDMDHENMFWYRQDPGLGLRLIYFSYDVKMKEKGDIPEGYSVSREKKERFSLILESASTNQTSMYLCASSTTGVETQYFGPGTRLLVL.

A single count supports this clone. The chain joins TRBV19 to TRBJ1-2; 9 bases are a match to TRBD1. Germline V gene sequence: CDR1 LNHDA, CDR2 SQIVND (reference sequence). The V gene end was trimmed by 6 bases and the J gene end by 2 bases; junction bases not matched to a gene: 4. The CDR3 is made up of 14 amino acids. CDR3 sequence reads: CASRRDRDNYGYTF. The CDR3 DNA is TGTGCCAGTAGACGGGACAGGGACAACTATGGCTACACCTTC. The full variable domain, rest sourced from reference TRBV19 and TRBJ1-2, is DGGITQSPKYLFRKEGQNVTLSCEQNLNHDAMYWYRQDPGQGLRLIYYSQIVNDFQKGDIAEGYSVSREKKESFPLTVTSAQKNPTAFYLCASRRDRDNYGYTFGSGTRLTVV.